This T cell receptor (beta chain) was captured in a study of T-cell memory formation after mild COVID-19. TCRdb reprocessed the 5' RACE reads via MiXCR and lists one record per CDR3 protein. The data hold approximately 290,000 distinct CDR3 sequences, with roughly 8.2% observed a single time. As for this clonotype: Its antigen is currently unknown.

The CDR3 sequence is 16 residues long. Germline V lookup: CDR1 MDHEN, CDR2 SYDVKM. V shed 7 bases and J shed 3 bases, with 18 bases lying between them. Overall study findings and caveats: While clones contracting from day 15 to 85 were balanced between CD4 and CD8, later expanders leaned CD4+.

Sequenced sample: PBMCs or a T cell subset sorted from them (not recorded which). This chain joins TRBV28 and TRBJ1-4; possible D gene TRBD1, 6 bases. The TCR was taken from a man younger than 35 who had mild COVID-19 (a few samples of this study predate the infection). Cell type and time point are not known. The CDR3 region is CASTRRGARANEKLFF. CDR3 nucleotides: TGTGCCAGCACCCGGAGGGGGGCGCGTGCTAATGAAAAACTGTTTTTT.